A single sample gave rise to the 18 T cell receptor beta chains below, sequenced in a study of shared clonotypes between healthy human individuals. Data came from immunoSEQ multiplex PCR; TCRdb stores just in-frame clones and leaves some out. The table lists about 2,500,000 clones, around 90% of them singletons. Sequencing was carried out using naive CD4+ T cells sorted from blood. The subset is: CD45RA+ positively selected. Every receptor here comes from a man younger than 30 in good health.

The rearrangement links TRBV6-5 to TRBJ1-2, with D unclear. Trimming left V 3 bases short and J 6 bases short, with 17 bases between. This CDR3 is 15 amino acids long. Germline V lookup: CDR1 MNHEY, CDR2 SVGAGI. CDR3 amino acids: CASSYHGSISDGYTF. The CDR3 coding sequence is TGTGCCAGCAGTTATCACGGCAGTATTTCGGATGGCTACACCTTC.

This chain joins TRBV25-1 and TRBJ1-1, with TRBD1 matching over 9 bases. The CDR3 is 15 residues long. The V gene end was trimmed by 1 base and the J gene end by 11 bases; junction bases not matched to a gene: 11. CDR1 and CDR2 (germline): MGHDK, SYGVNS. The CDR3 protein is CASSESRGQGARAFF. DNA of the CDR3: TGTGCCAGCAGTGAATCGAGGGGACAGGGCGCCCGGGCTTTCTTT.

The rearrangement joins TRBV2 to TRBJ2-7, with D uncertain. Germline V gene data show CDR1 as SNHLY and CDR2 as FYNNEI. The CDR3 covers 11 residues. V gave up 7 bases and J gave up 4 bases, with 8 bases separating them. The CDR3 sequence is CASTKTYEQYF. CDR3 DNA: TGTGCCAGCACTAAAACTTACGAGCAGTACTTC. The full variable domain, in which reference TRBV2 and TRBJ2-7 provide the parts outside the CDR3, is EPEVTQTPSHQVTQMGQEVILRCVPISNHLYFYWYRQILGQKVEFLVSFYNNEISEKSEIFDDQFSVERPDGSNFTLKIRSTKLEDSAMYFCASTKTYEQYFGPGTRLTVT.

The rearrangement joins TRBV27 to TRBJ2-7; 9 nucleotides agree with TRBD1. This CDR3 is built from 13 residues. Germline values: CDR1 MNHEY, CDR2 SMNVEV (reference sequence). Trimming removed 6 bases from V and 7 bases from J; junction bases left unmatched: 7. CDR3 DNA sequence: TGTGCCAGCAGGGTACAGGGGGCGGGGGAGCAGTACTTC. Translating it yields CASRVQGAGEQYF.

The rearrangement joins TRBV5-1 to TRBJ2-3, with D possibly TRBD2 on 6 matching bases. CDR3 length equals 13 residues. The germline CDR1 and CDR2 sequences are SGHRS and YFSETQ. Trimming stripped 4 bases from V and 6 bases from J, with 12 bases between. In nucleotides, the CDR3 is TGCGCCAGCAGCCTTCATACTAGCGATACGCAGTATTTT. Encoded protein: CASSLHTSDTQYF.

This chain links TRBV9 with TRBJ1-4; no definite D call. Trimming took 4 bases from V and 6 from J, leaving 16 bases between them. This CDR3 has 15 residues. Germline V CDR1 and CDR2: SGDLS, YYNGEE. The CDR3 nucleotides read TGTGCCAGCAGCCTCACAGCCGGATCACATGAAAAACTGTTTTTT. This encodes CASSLTAGSHEKLFF.

The chain uses TRBV2 and TRBJ2-1; 13 bases agree with TRBD2. The germline CDR1 and CDR2 sequences are SNHLY and FYNNEI. The CDR3 consists of 15 residues. The V gene end was trimmed by 6 bases and the J gene end by 8 bases; junction bases not matched to a gene: 7. The CDR3 DNA is TGTGCCAGCAGCGTAACTAGCGGGAGGGGAGATGAGCAGTTCTTC. Translation gives CASSVTSGRGDEQFF.

V and J are TRBV6-6 and TRBJ1-5; D call uncertain. The ends were cut back, 7 bases at V and 0 bases at J, with 16 bases in the middle. Germline V gene lookup returns CDR1 MNHNY and CDR2 SVGAGI (reference sequence). This CDR3 spans 16 amino acids. CDR3 loop: CASKGERSGSNQPQHF. In nucleotides, the CDR3 is TGTGCCAGCAAAGGAGAGCGTTCCGGTAGCAATCAGCCCCAGCATTTT.

With regard to this clone: The sample has other DNA sequences that encode this CDR3 too. The rearrangement links TRBV5-1 to TRBJ2-1, with D perhaps TRBD1 (5 bases). This CDR3 is built from 16 residues. V was cut by 0 bases and J by 0 bases, with 10 bases left in between. CDR1 is SGHRS and CDR2 is YFSETQ in the germline V gene. This chain's CDR3 is CASSLVGESSYNEQFF. The CDR3 region has the DNA TGCGCCAGCAGCTTGGTAGGGGAAAGCTCCTACAATGAGCAGTTCTTC. Using reference TRBV5-1 and TRBJ2-1 for the parts outside the CDR3, the full variable domain is KAGVTQTPRYLIKTRGQQVTLSCSPISGHRSVSWYQQTPGQGLQFLFEYFSETQRNKGNFPGRFSGRQFSNSRSEMNVSTLELGDSALYLCASSLVGESSYNEQFFGPGTRLTVL.

The chain is built from TRBV4-3 and TRBJ2-3; 8 positions match TRBD2. The CDR3 sequence is 15 residues long. Germline CDR1 LGHNA, CDR2 YSLEER. The ends lost 4 bases at V and 0 bases at J; junction bases unmatched: 3. Here the CDR3 DNA reads TGCGCCAGCAGCCTTAGCGGGATGAGCACAGATACGCAGTATTTT. It encodes CASSLSGMSTDTQYF.

The chain combines TRBV18 with TRBJ2-7; no clear D. V was shortened by 3 bases and J by 6 bases, with 18 bases between the two germline ends. Germline lookup yields CDR1 KGHSH and CDR2 LQKENI. The CDR3 consists of 15 residues. In nucleotides, the CDR3 is TGTGCCAGCTCACCCACGGTTATCACGGGTTCCGAGCAGTACTTC. Its protein product is CASSPTVITGSEQYF.

J is TRBJ1-1 and V is TRBV4-1; tentatively, D is TRBD1 (5 bases). The germline V gene encodes CDR1 MGHRA and CDR2 YSYEKL. The CDR3 contains 15 residues. The V and J ends lost 0 bases and 3 bases respectively, with 11 bases between them. The CDR3 DNA reads as TGCGCCAGCAGCCAAGAGGTGGGGGTGCACACTGAAGCTTTCTTT. Protein sequence: CASSQEVGVHTEAFF.

This clone was detected only a few times. V usage is TRBV25-1 and J usage is TRBJ1-1, with no clear D. This CDR3 is built from 14 residues. V was shortened by 6 bases and J by 4 bases, with 15 bases between the two germline ends. Germline V CDR1 and CDR2: MGHDK, SYGVNS. The CDR3 loop is CASRPRRIGTEAFF. The CDR3 region has the DNA TGTGCCAGCAGGCCCCGGCGAATAGGCACTGAAGCTTTCTTT.

The CDR3 loop is CASRGDGQGLEQYF. The CDR3 DNA is TGTGCCAGCAGGGGGGACGGCCAAGGGTTAGAGCAGTACTTC. The V and J genes are TRBV2 and TRBJ2-7, with D perhaps being TRBD1 or TRBD2 (5 bases each). Germline CDR1 is SNHLY and CDR2 is FYNNEI. CDR3 size: 14 residues. The V and J ends lost 6 bases and 7 bases respectively, with 19 bases between them. Looking up the rest from reference TRBV2 and TRBJ2-7 gives the full variable domain: EPEVTQTPSHQVTQMGQEVILRCVPISNHLYFYWYRQILGQKVEFLVSFYNNEISEKSEIFDDQFSVERPDGSNFTLKIRSTKLEDSAMYFCASRGDGQGLEQYFGPGTRLTVT.

This chain links TRBV5-1 with TRBJ1-3; weak D call: TRBD1 (5 bases). The CDR3 is made up of 15 amino acids. The V gene lost 2 bases and the J gene lost 0 bases, with 9 bases spanning the gap. The germline V gene has CDR1 SGHRS and CDR2 YFSETQ. CDR3 coding DNA: TGCGCCAGCAGCTTCTCCGGGACCTCTGGAAACACCATATATTTT. This gives the protein CASSFSGTSGNTIYF.

The gene calls are TRBV5-1 and TRBJ1-1, with a weak D call TRBD1 (6 bases). Germline CDR1 SGHRS, CDR2 YFSETQ. The V gene lost 4 bases and the J gene lost 3 bases, with 13 bases spanning the gap. The CDR3 length is 14 residues. The CDR3 spells CASSPGQLYTEAFF. DNA for the CDR3: TGCGCCAGCAGCCCCGGACAGCTGTACACTGAAGCTTTCTTT. Drawing the rest from reference TRBV5-1 and TRBJ1-1, the complete variable domain is KAGVTQTPRYLIKTRGQQVTLSCSPISGHRSVSWYQQTPGQGLQFLFEYFSETQRNKGNFPGRFSGRQFSNSRSEMNVSTLELGDSALYLCASSPGQLYTEAFFGQGTRLTVV.

V gene TRBV5-1 combines with J gene TRBJ2-7; 7 nucleotides align to TRBD2. CDR3 size: 17 residues. After removal of 7 bases from V and 6 bases from J, the junction contained 22 bases not matched to a gene. Germline V gene sequence: CDR1 SGHRS, CDR2 YFSETQ. The CDR3 loop is CASSVYGAGAFRGEQYF. The CDR3 coding sequence is TGCGCCAGCTCAGTATACGGCGCGGGAGCATTCCGGGGCGAGCAGTACTTC.

This clone was counted a single time. The rearrangement joins TRBV28 to TRBJ1-4; D is uncertain. This CDR3 region has 14 residues. V was trimmed by 3 bases and J by 7 bases, leaving 12 bases between them. The germline V gene has CDR1 MDHEN and CDR2 SYDVKM. The CDR3 region has the DNA TGTGCCAGCAGTTTTCCCACAGCCCCTGAAAAACTGTTTTTT. Protein sequence: CASSFPTAPEKLFF. Full variable domain (rest looked up from reference TRBV28 and TRBJ1-4): DVKVTQSSRYLVKRTGEKVFLECVQDMDHENMFWYRQDPGLGLRLIYFSYDVKMKEKGDIPEGYSVSREKKERFSLILESASTNQTSMYLCASSFPTAPEKLFFGSGTQLSVL.